The 14 T cell receptor beta chains below come from one sample, sequenced in a study of CD8+CD57+ T cells in acquired aplastic anemia (dated by TCRdb to the late 2010s). Sequenced using an Illumina HiSeq 2000. Genomic DNA was used as template for profiling of TCR beta VDJ combinations and CDR3 sequences. TCRdb reran the public reads through fastp at Q25 and MiXCR, keeping productive beta chains. Under each unique CDR3 protein, matching rows form one entry showing the most common genes and DNA. Counted in this sample were approximately 170,000 distinct CDR3 sequences; approximately 52% of them appeared once. The ten largest clones represent about 15% of the sample. The sample comprised sorted CD4+, CD8+, or CD8+CD57+ T cells (not recorded which) from PBMCs. The receptors shown here come from a human donor in good health, serving as a control.

V usage is TRBV2 and J usage is TRBJ2-1, with D possibly matching TRBD1 (5 bases). V was shortened by 6 bases and J by 7 bases, with 16 bases between the two germline ends. CDR1 SNHLY and CDR2 FYNNEI come from the germline V gene. The CDR3 consists of 14 residues. CDR3: CASRLPGIDNEQFF. Written as DNA, the CDR3 is TGTGCCAGCAGGTTGCCAGGGATCGATAATGAGCAGTTCTTC.

The chain is built from TRBV12-5 and TRBJ2-7; D is unresolved. Germline lookup yields CDR1 LGHNT and CDR2 FRNRAP. This CDR3 comprises 15 residues. CDR3 residues: CASSFLNQAPYEQYF. The DNA for the CDR3 is TGTGCCAGCAGTTTTCTTAATCAGGCCCCCTACGAGCAGTACTTC. Together with reference TRBV12-5 and TRBJ2-7, the CDR3 gives the full variable domain: DARVTQTPRHKVTEMGQEVTMRCQPILGHNTVFWYRQTMMQGLELLAYFRNRAPLDDSGMPKDRFSAEMPDATLATLKIQPSEPRDSAVYFCASSFLNQAPYEQYFGPGTRLTVT.

V usage is TRBV7-2 and J usage is TRBJ2-2, with D uncertain. Germline CDR1 and CDR2: SGHTA and FQGNSA. Trimming shortened V by 0 bases and J by 8 bases, and 4 bases separated the two germline ends. CDR3 length equals 12 residues. The CDR3 protein is CASSLATGELFF. The DNA of the CDR3 is TGTGCCAGCAGCTTAGCGACAGGGGAGCTGTTTTTT.

This clonotype came up a few times. The rearrangement links TRBV11-1 to TRBJ2-1; weak D call: TRBD2 (6 bases). Germline CDR1 is SGHAT and CDR2 is FQDESV (reference sequence). V was cut by 3 bases and J by 0 bases, with 24 bases left in between. The CDR3 runs 20 residues. As DNA, the CDR3 is TGTGCCAGCAGCTTGGCGGGAAATCTTCTCACGGGTAGCTCCTACAATGAGCAGTTCTTC. Amino acids: CASSLAGNLLTGSSYNEQFF.

The V and J genes are TRBV10-3 and TRBJ2-7, with 9 bases identical to TRBD2. Germline V gene data show CDR1 as ENHRY and CDR2 as SYGVKD. The trim removed 10 bases at V and 0 bases at J, leaving 13 bases unmatched. The CDR3 is 16 amino acids. The CDR3 DNA reads as TGTGCCAGCAGCCAAGATAGCGGGGGCACCTCCTACGAGCAGTACTTC. Amino acids: CASSQDSGGTSYEQYF.

The V call is TRBV7-2, the J call TRBJ2-7; 10 bases fit TRBD1. CDR1 and CDR2 from the germline V gene are SGHTA and FQGNSA. There are 16 residues in the CDR3. Trimming took 5 bases from V and 3 from J; bases not matched to a gene: 10. As DNA, the CDR3 is TGTGCCAGCAGCCCAGACAGGGGGCGCGGGGACTACGAGCAGTACGTC. Translated, it gives CASSPDRGRGDYEQYV.

The chain combines TRBV20-1 with TRBJ2-3, with D possibly matching TRBD1 (5 bases). Trimming removed 6 bases from V and 5 bases from J, with 15 bases in between. Germline V gene data show CDR1 as DFQATT and CDR2 as SNEGSKA (reference sequence). The CDR3 runs to 13 residues. CDR3 region: CSADEGVLDTQYF. The DNA for the CDR3 is TGCAGTGCGGACGAAGGGGTGTTAGATACGCAGTATTTT.

The chain couples TRBV2 to TRBJ2-1; no clear D. Trimming took off 3 bases at V and 9 bases at J, with 18 bases between the two ends. Germline V gene data show CDR1 as SNHLY and CDR2 as FYNNEI. The CDR3 has 15 amino acids. CDR3 sequence: CASSDRLPRLSEQFF. CDR3 in DNA: TGTGCCAGCAGTGATCGTCTCCCCCGTCTGTCTGAGCAGTTCTTC.

There are many counts of this clonotype. The CDR3 protein is CASSHPSGGLNTGELFF. The CDR3 DNA reads as TGTGCCAGCAGCCATCCCTCCGGGGGGTTGAACACCGGGGAGCTGTTTTTT. The chain carries TRBV4-2 and TRBJ2-2, with 7 positions matching TRBD2. The CDR3 has 17 residues. Germline V gives CDR1 LGHNA, CDR2 YNFKEQ. With V trimmed by 3 bases and J by 1 base, 8 bases remained unmatched.

V is TRBV12-3 or TRBV12-4 and J is TRBJ2-7; TRBD2 matches at 8 bases. With 7 bases clipped from V and 3 bases from J, the junction kept 11 bases outside the gene matches. The CDR3 loop spans 15 amino acids. CDR3 protein: CASTPPRGDFYEQYF. CDR3 nucleotide sequence: TGTGCCAGCACCCCCCCGCGGGGGGACTTCTACGAGCAGTACTTC.

V usage is TRBV15 and J usage is TRBJ2-3; possible D gene TRBD1, 5 bases. Germline CDR1 LNHNV, CDR2 YYDKDF (reference sequence). This CDR3 comprises 16 residues. Trimming left V 0 bases short and J 1 base short, with 11 bases between. DNA for the CDR3: TGTGCCACCAGCAGAGACAGGTTAGGGGGCACAGATACGCAGTATTTT. It yields the protein CATSRDRLGGTDTQYF.

Turning to this clonotype: It is likely a read error, because the conserved phenylalanine at the end of the CDR3 is missing. It is unclear where the CDR3 begins or ends on the DNA, so no DNA is shown, and the CDR3 is as TCRdb lists it. This sequence joins TRBV7-9 and TRBJ2-5. The germline gives CDR1 SEHNR, CDR2 FQNEAQ (reference sequence). The CDR3 has 9 amino acids, counting both end residues. The CDR3 spells CASTILPQL.

This clonotype has just one count. A much larger clone differs by one base, so this may be a read error. The J gene is TRBJ2-7, the V gene TRBV28; D call uncertain. Germline V gives CDR1 MDHEN, CDR2 SYDVKM. The ends were cut back, 6 bases at V and 5 bases at J, with 8 bases in the middle. CDR3 length: 11 amino acids. The CDR3 loop reads CASRSAHEQYF. As DNA, the CDR3 is TGTGCCAGCAGATCCGCCCACGAGCAGTACTTC. The variable domain in full, with the rest retrieved from reference TRBV28 and TRBJ2-7, is DVKVTQSSRYLVKRTGEKVFLECVQDMDHENMFWYRQDPGLGLRLIYFSYDVKMKEKGDIPEGYSVSREKKERFSLILESASTNQTSMYLCASRSAHEQYFGPGTRLTVT.

The rearrangement joins TRBV5-1 to TRBJ2-5; 11 bases map to TRBD2. Trimming cost V 1 base and J 5 bases; bases outside gene matches: 10. This CDR3 has 17 residues. The germline CDR1 and CDR2 sequences are SGHRS and YFSETQ. The CDR3 region has the DNA TGCGCCAGCAGCTTGTCATCTTGGACTAGCGGGCGGGAGACCCAGTACTTC. The encoded protein is CASSLSSWTSGRETQYF.